This passage covers 6 T cell receptor beta chains from one sample sequenced in a study of cytomegalovirus exposure and HLA in healthy donors. Both 60 Vbeta primers and 13 Jbeta primers went into the PCR. The data were produced by immunoSEQ multiplex PCR, yet TCRdb's version contains in-frame clones alone and is incomplete. The sample holds some 110,000 clones, roughly 83% seen once. The sequencing sample was made of PBMCs. The receptors here all came from a woman between 18 and 29 years old in good health and CMV-seropositive.

The genes are TRBV7-9 and TRBJ2-5; no firm D call. V lost 4 bases to trimming and J lost 0 bases, with 9 bases between them. Per the germline V gene, CDR1 is SEHNR and CDR2 is FQNEAQ (reference sequence). CDR3 size: 14 residues. CDR3 DNA sequence: TGTGCCAGCAGCTCACCAGCGTACCAAGAGACCCAGTACTTC. As protein: CASSSPAYQETQYF.

CDR3 DNA sequence: TGTGCCAGCAGCCGTTCGACTAGCACAGATACGCAGTATTTT. Amino acid sequence: CASSRSTSTDTQYF. The chain is built from TRBV14 and TRBJ2-3; D is unclear. The CDR3 has 14 residues. Germline lookup yields CDR1 SGHDN and CDR2 FVKESK. The V gene lost 4 bases and the J gene lost 0 bases, with 8 bases spanning the gap. The variable domain in full, with the rest retrieved from reference TRBV14 and TRBJ2-3, is EAGVTQFPSHSVIEKGQTVTLRCDPISGHDNLYWYRRVMGKEIKFLLHFVKESKQDESGMPNNRFLAERTGGTYSTLKVQPAELEDSGVYFCASSRSTSTDTQYFGPGTRLTVL.

Comments on this clone: One junction end does not reproduce the germline sequence, and a read error may be involved. The CDR3 nucleotides read TGTGCCAGCAGCGGAAACAGGGGGCTCCAGGACTTC. It is translated as CASSGNRGLQDF. The chain combines TRBV7-9 with TRBJ2-5, with 9 bases aligning to TRBD1. The CDR3 runs to 12 residues. Germline V lookup: CDR1 SEHNR, CDR2 FQNEAQ (reference sequence).

V gene TRBV4-2 combines with J gene TRBJ1-5; D remains unclear. V was cut by 0 bases and J by 3 bases, with 12 bases left in between. Germline values: CDR1 LGHNA, CDR2 YNFKEQ. This CDR3 spans 16 amino acids. In DNA form, the CDR3 reads TGTGCCAGCAGCCAAGAGTCAGGAACCATCAATCAGCCCCAGCATTTT. Translation: CASSQESGTINQPQHF.

The J gene is TRBJ2-7, the V gene TRBV7-9, with 8 bases that match TRBD1. From germline, CDR1 is SEHNR and CDR2 FQNEAQ (reference sequence). Trimming at V came to 7 bases and at J to 4 bases, leaving 9 bases not matched to a gene. This CDR3 is 14 amino acids long. The CDR3 loop is CASTYGTGPYEQYF. CDR3 sequence (DNA): TGTGCCAGCACGTACGGGACAGGTCCGTACGAGCAGTACTTC. The variable domain in full, with the rest retrieved from reference TRBV7-9 and TRBJ2-7, is DTGVSQNPRHKITKRGQNVTFRCDPISEHNRLYWYRQTLGQGPEFLTYFQNEAQLEKSRLLSDRFSAERPKGSFSTLEIQRTEQGDSAMYLCASTYGTGPYEQYFGPGTRLTVT.

This clone was counted once. The chain is built from TRBV7-6 and TRBJ2-7; 9 bases agree with TRBD2. Per germline, CDR1 SGHVS and CDR2 FNYEAQ. This CDR3 is built from 14 residues. The J segment lost 3 bases and the V segment lost 4 bases, leaving 4 bases of the junction unmatched. Written as DNA, the CDR3 is TGTGCCAGCAGCTCTATAGCGGGAGTCTACGAGCAGTACTTC. Translation gives CASSSIAGVYEQYF.